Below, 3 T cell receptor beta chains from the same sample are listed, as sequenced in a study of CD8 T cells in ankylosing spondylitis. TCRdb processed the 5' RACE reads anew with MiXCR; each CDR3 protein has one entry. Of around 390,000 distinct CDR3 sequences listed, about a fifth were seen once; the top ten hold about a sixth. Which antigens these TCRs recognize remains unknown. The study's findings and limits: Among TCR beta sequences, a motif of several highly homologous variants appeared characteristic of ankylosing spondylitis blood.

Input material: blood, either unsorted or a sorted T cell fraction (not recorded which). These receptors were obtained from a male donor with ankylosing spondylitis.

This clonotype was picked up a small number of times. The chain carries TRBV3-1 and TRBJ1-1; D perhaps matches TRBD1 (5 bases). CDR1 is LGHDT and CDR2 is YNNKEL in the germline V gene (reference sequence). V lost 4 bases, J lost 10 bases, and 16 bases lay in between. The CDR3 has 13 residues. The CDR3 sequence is CASSPRGYVGAFF. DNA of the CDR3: TGTGCCAGCAGCCCCCGGGGGTATGTGGGAGCTTTCTTT.

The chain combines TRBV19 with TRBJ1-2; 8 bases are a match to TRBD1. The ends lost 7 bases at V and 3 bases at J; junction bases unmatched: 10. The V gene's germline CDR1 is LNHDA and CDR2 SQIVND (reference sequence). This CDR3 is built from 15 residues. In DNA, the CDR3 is TGTGCCAGTACCATGAGGGACAGGAGAGACTATGGCTACACCTTC. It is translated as CASTMRDRRDYGYTF.

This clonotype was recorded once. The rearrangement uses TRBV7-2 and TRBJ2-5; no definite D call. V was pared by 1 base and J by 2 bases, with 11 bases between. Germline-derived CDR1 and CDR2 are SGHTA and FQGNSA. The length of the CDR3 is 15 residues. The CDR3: CASSLVVNWQETQYF. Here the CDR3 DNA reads TGTGCCAGCAGCTTAGTTGTGAACTGGCAAGAGACCCAGTACTTC. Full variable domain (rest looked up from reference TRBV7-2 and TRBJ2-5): GAGVSQSPSNKVTEKGKDVELRCDPISGHTALYWYRQSLGQGLEFLIYFQGNSAPDKSGLPSDRFSAERTGGSVSTLTIQRTQQEDSAVYLCASSLVVNWQETQYFGPGTRLLVL.